Below are 8 T cell receptor beta chains sequenced from a single sample in a study of shared clonotypes between healthy human individuals. Clones were sequenced by immunoSEQ multiplex PCR, and TCRdb holds only the in-frame ones, with some missing. The table lists over 850,000 clones, 75% to 80% of them singletons. Sample: memory CD4+ T cells from PBMCs. Subset here: CD45RA-negative fraction. The source of these receptors is a man between 18 and 35 years old in good health. Some clones in this sample may be carry-over from other donors' samples.

The chain joins TRBV4-1 to TRBJ2-5, with a possible D match to TRBD2 (7 bases). The CDR3 has 16 residues. Germline CDR1 reads MGHRA; CDR2 reads YSYEKL. Between the trimmed V and J ends, which lost 4 bases and 5 bases, there was a span of 20 bases. CDR3 nucleotides: TGCGCCAGCAGCCCAGGCGAAGGGGGGGCTGGGGAGACCCAGTACTTC. Its protein product is CASSPGEGGAGETQYF.

A single count supports this clone. V usage is TRBV6-1 and J usage is TRBJ1-6; D unclear. The V end was cut by 1 base, the J end by 9 bases, with 13 bases between. This CDR3 has 15 residues. Germline loops: CDR1 MNHNS, CDR2 SASEGT. CDR3 residues: CASSEVGVSGSPLHF. CDR3 DNA sequence: TGTGCCAGCAGTGAAGTGGGCGTGAGCGGTTCACCCCTCCACTTT.

This clone was counted a few times. The V call is TRBV4-2, the J call TRBJ2-1; 9 bases line up with TRBD2. Trimming at V came to 0 bases and at J to 12 bases, leaving 12 bases not matched to a gene. Germline V gives CDR1 LGHNA, CDR2 YNFKEQ. The CDR3 length is 16 residues. The DNA for the CDR3 is TGTGCCAGCAGCCAAGAAGAGGGAATAGCGGGAGAGGGGCAGTTCTTC. This gives the protein CASSQEEGIAGEGQFF.

Regarding this clone: A far larger clone is only one base removed, so a read error is likely. The rearrangement joins TRBV7-2 to TRBJ1-2; 8 bases map to TRBD1. With 4 bases clipped from V and 5 bases from J, the junction kept 6 bases outside the gene matches. This CDR3 comprises 14 residues. CDR1 and CDR2 from the germline V gene are SGHTA and FQGNSA. The CDR3 protein is CASSWGQDPYGYTF. The CDR3 DNA follows: TGTGCCAGCAGCTGGGGACAGGACCCATATGGCTACACCTTC.

The gene calls are TRBV5-4 and TRBJ1-3, with TRBD1 matching over 7 bases. V lost 4 bases, J lost 3 bases, and 7 bases stayed unmatched. The CDR3 loop spans 15 amino acids. Germline V gene data show CDR1 as SGHNT and CDR2 as YYREEE (reference sequence). CDR3: CASSQGTASGNTIYF. In DNA form, the CDR3 reads TGTGCCAGCAGCCAAGGGACAGCGAGTGGAAACACCATATATTTT.

This clone was detected only a few times. This chain uses TRBV14 with TRBJ1-1, with TRBD1 identical over 8 bases. With 4 bases clipped from V and 5 bases from J, the junction kept 3 bases outside the gene matches. Germline assignment: CDR1 SGHDN and CDR2 FVKESK. This CDR3 has 13 amino acids. The chain's CDR3 is CASSLDRATEAFF. In DNA form, the CDR3 reads TGTGCCAGCAGCCTGGACAGGGCGACTGAAGCTTTCTTT.

The rearrangement links TRBV4-2 to TRBJ2-5; D is ambiguous. V lost 0 bases to trimming and J lost 5 bases, with 10 bases between them. Germline CDR1 reads LGHNA; CDR2 reads YNFKEQ. There are 14 residues in the CDR3. CDR3 amino acids: CASSQDRFGETQYF. For the CDR3, the DNA is TGTGCCAGCAGCCAAGACAGGTTTGGGGAGACCCAGTACTTC.

With respect to this clone: Other nucleotide sequences in the sample specify the same CDR3. The chain uses TRBV7-9 and TRBJ2-7; 8 nucleotides align to TRBD2. This CDR3 is built from 14 residues. The J segment lost 0 bases and the V segment lost 3 bases, leaving 1 base of the junction unmatched. Germline-derived CDR1 and CDR2 are SEHNR and FQNEAQ (reference sequence). Here the CDR3 reads CASSFTSGSYEQYF. The CDR3 nucleotides are TGTGCCAGCAGCTTCACTAGCGGCTCCTACGAGCAGTACTTC.